Shown below are 16 T cell receptor beta chains from a single sample sequenced in a study of shared clonotypes between healthy human individuals. Sequencing used immunoSEQ multiplex PCR; TCRdb keeps in-frame clones, though not all of them. The table has around 750,000 clones, 74% seen once. Sequenced sample: memory CD4+ T cells sorted from blood. Documented subset: CD45RA-negative fraction. The receptors shown here come from a woman aged 30 to 39 in good health.

This chain uses TRBV11-3 with TRBJ2-2; no clear D gene. CDR1 and CDR2 (germline): SGHNT, YENEEA. CDR3 length: 14 amino acids. V was shortened by 3 bases and J by 1 base, with 6 bases between the two germline ends. The CDR3 DNA is TGTGCCAGCAGCTTGTGGGGGAACACCGGGGAGCTGTTTTTT. It translates to CASSLWGNTGELFF.

This clone was recorded a few times. V is TRBV7-8 and J is TRBJ2-7; D is undetermined. CDR1 is SGHVS and CDR2 is FQNEAQ in the germline V gene. Trimming removed 2 bases at V and 4 bases at J, with 9 bases between. The CDR3 contains 13 residues. CDR3 in amino acids: CASSLNGYYEQYF. The CDR3 nucleotides read TGTGCCAGCAGCTTAAACGGCTATTACGAGCAGTACTTC.

The rearrangement links TRBV6-6 to TRBJ2-7, with 7 nucleotides matching TRBD1. Unmatched junction bases numbered 8, after V lost 5 bases and J lost 1 base. The CDR3 runs to 15 residues. Germline CDR1 and CDR2: MNHNY and SVGAGI (reference sequence). The CDR3 reads CASSPQGTVSYEQYF. The CDR3 bases are TGTGCCAGCAGTCCCCAGGGGACAGTTTCCTACGAGCAGTACTTC.

The V gene is TRBV30, the J gene TRBJ1-1; tentatively, D is TRBD1 (6 bases). The CDR3 covers 13 residues. Per the germline V gene, CDR1 is GTSNPN and CDR2 is SVGIG (reference sequence). Trimming took 1 base from V and 1 from J, leaving 7 bases between them. CDR3 loop: CAWSADRNTEAFF. As DNA, the CDR3 is TGTGCCTGGAGTGCGGACAGGAACACTGAAGCTTTCTTT. Variable domain in full (rest from reference TRBV30 and TRBJ1-1): SQTIHQWPATLVQPVGSPLSLECTVEGTSNPNLYWYRQAAGRGLQLLFYSVGIGQISSEVPQNLSASRPQDRQFILSSKKLLLSDSGFYLCAWSADRNTEAFFGQGTRLTVV.

This rearrangement joins TRBV20-1 to TRBJ1-1; 7 bases are a match to TRBD1. Germline V gives CDR1 DFQATT, CDR2 SNEGSKA (reference sequence). V dropped 5 bases and J dropped 7; count of bases not matched to a gene: 4. This CDR3 is built from 11 residues. The CDR3 protein is CSAPRGGEAFF. The CDR3 DNA follows: TGCAGTGCTCCCAGGGGGGGTGAAGCTTTCTTT.

A single count supports this clone. V and J are TRBV6-6 and TRBJ1-2; TRBD1 is a possible D gene (5 bases). This CDR3 region has 14 residues. CDR1 is MNHNY, CDR2 SVGAGI, per germline (reference sequence). The V end lost 4 bases, the J end lost 4 bases, and 13 bases lay between the germline ends. The CDR3 here is CASSLDTGSYGYTF. Here the CDR3 DNA reads TGTGCCAGCAGTTTAGACACAGGCAGCTATGGCTACACCTTC.

This clone was seen a handful of times. The rearrangement uses TRBV30 and TRBJ2-3, with 7 bases lining up with TRBD2. There are 16 residues in the CDR3. J lost 2 bases, V lost 2 bases, and 10 bases had no gene match. CDR1 and CDR2 (germline): GTSNPN, SVGIG (reference sequence). CDR3 nucleotides: TGTGCCTGGAGTCCCAATCTAGCGGCATTCACAGATACGCAGTATTTT. Its translation: CAWSPNLAAFTDTQYF.

The V gene is TRBV18, the J gene TRBJ2-7; TRBD1 aligns across 7 bases. Germline values: CDR1 KGHSH, CDR2 LQKENI. The CDR3 has 15 residues. After removal of 3 bases from V and 2 bases from J, the junction contained 7 bases not matched to a gene. CDR3 DNA: TGTGCCAGCTCACCGCCGGGACAGACAACCTACGAGCAGTACTTC. Residues: CASSPPGQTTYEQYF.

The genes are TRBV10-3 and TRBJ2-7; weak D call: TRBD1 (5 bases). The germline V and J ends were trimmed by 3 bases and 4 bases, with 7 bases remaining between them. CDR3 length: 12 amino acids. CDR1 is ENHRY and CDR2 is SYGVKD in the germline V gene. The CDR3 nucleotides are TGTGCCATCAGTGAAAAGGGGTACGAGCAGTACTTC. Its protein is CAISEKGYEQYF.

This chain connects TRBV7-9 to TRBJ2-1; either TRBD1 or TRBD2 may fit D (5 bases each). CDR3 length equals 15 residues. Germline V gene sequence: CDR1 SEHNR, CDR2 FQNEAQ (reference sequence). V lost 8 bases to trimming and J lost 1 base, with 15 bases between them. CDR3 bases: TGTGCCAGCGCGGGTGGGGGAGAGTCCTACAATGAGCAGTTCTTC. It codes for CASAGGGESYNEQFF.

This sequence joins TRBV18 and TRBJ2-7; D could derive from TRBD1 or TRBD2 (5 bases each). This CDR3 region has 16 residues. In germline, CDR1 is KGHSH, CDR2 LQKENI. V shed 0 bases and J shed 1 base, with 13 bases lying between them. The DNA of the CDR3 is TGTGCCAGCTCACCACCGCTAATGGGACGGTCCTACGAGCAGTACTTC. Its translation is CASSPPLMGRSYEQYF.

This clone was observed a few times. The chain combines TRBV29-1 with TRBJ1-2; the match to TRBD1 covers 7 bases. Losses at the gene ends were 6 bases for V and 7 bases for J; bases not matched to a gene: 14. This CDR3 has 14 amino acids. Germline V gene sequence: CDR1 SQVTM, CDR2 ANQGSEA. CDR3 sequence: CSVGDSLQAVGYTF. For the CDR3, the DNA is TGCAGCGTCGGGGACAGTCTCCAAGCGGTTGGCTACACCTTC.

As for this clone: Being one base from a much bigger clone, this may be a read error. Other DNA sequences from this sample encode an identical CDR3 as well. This chain uses TRBV6-1 with TRBJ1-5; D might be TRBD1 (6 bases). Germline V gene lookup returns CDR1 MNHNS and CDR2 SASEGT. The CDR3 contains 15 residues. V lost 3 bases and J lost 0, with 9 bases in between. DNA for the CDR3: TGTGCCAGCAGTGACAACAGGGCTAGCAATCAGCCCCAGCATTTT. Translating it yields CASSDNRASNQPQHF.

The chain employs TRBV5-6 and TRBJ2-3; D tentatively fits TRBD1 or TRBD2 (5 bases each). Trimming removed 4 bases from V and 0 bases from J, with 6 bases in between. This CDR3 region has 13 residues. Per the germline V gene, CDR1 is SGHDT and CDR2 is YYEEEE. The CDR3, as DNA: TGTGCCAGCAGCGGGGGAAGCACAGATACGCAGTATTTT. It translates to CASSGGSTDTQYF.

Points on this clone: Given a much more abundant clone one base away, this may be a read error. Other nucleotide sequences in the sample specify the same CDR3. The J gene is TRBJ1-2, the V gene TRBV5-5; D gene unclear. There are 13 residues in the CDR3. Germline loops: CDR1 SGHKS, CDR2 YYEKEE (reference sequence). The V end lost 2 bases, the J end lost 1 base, and 6 bases lay between the germline ends. This CDR3 reads CASSFGDNYGYTF. The CDR3 DNA follows: TGTGCCAGCAGCTTTGGGGATAACTATGGCTACACCTTC.

The chain recombines TRBV6-1 with TRBJ1-5; D remains ambiguous. V was cut by 1 base and J by 7 bases, with 8 bases left in between. The CDR3 is 13 amino acids. Germline-derived CDR1 and CDR2 are MNHNS and SASEGT. CDR3 residues: CASSEGEGQPQHF. Written as DNA, the CDR3 is TGTGCCAGCAGTGAAGGGGAGGGACAGCCCCAGCATTTT.